Following are 12 T cell receptor beta chains from one sample sequenced in a study of shared clonotypes between healthy human individuals. Sequenced by immunoSEQ multiplex PCR; TCRdb stores in-frame clones only, minus some. The data hold some 2,000,000 clones, with about 95% observed a single time. It was CD45RO-negative cells, positively selected for CCR7, that made up naive CD8 cells, with terminally differentiated effector memory CD45RA+ cells excluded. Sequenced sample: naive CD8+ T cells sorted from blood. The origin of the receptors is a man between 18 and 29 years old in good health.

Worth noting for this clone: The identical CDR3 is also encoded by other nucleotide sequences in the sample. This sequence joins TRBV7-9 and TRBJ1-3; possibly TRBD1 for D (5 bases). With 4 bases removed from V and 0 bases from J, the gap between germline ends came to 7 bases. The CDR3 is 14 amino acids. From germline, CDR1 is SEHNR and CDR2 FQNEAQ (reference sequence). CDR3 nucleotide sequence: TGTGCCAGCAGCTCCGGGGGCTCTGGAAACACCATATATTTT. It yields the protein CASSSGGSGNTIYF.

The chain uses TRBV27 and TRBJ1-5; unclear D gene. From germline, CDR1 is MNHEY and CDR2 SMNVEV (reference sequence). V lost 1 base, J lost 4 bases, and 11 bases lay in between. The CDR3 has 15 residues. Here the CDR3 reads CASSLYGQLNQPQHF. The CDR3 DNA reads TGTGCCAGCAGTTTATACGGGCAGTTAAATCAGCCCCAGCATTTT.

The V and J genes are TRBV27 and TRBJ2-7, with D possibly TRBD2 on 5 matching bases. Germline lookup yields CDR1 MNHEY and CDR2 SMNVEV (reference sequence). Deletions cut 3 bases from V and 12 bases from J, with 12 bases between. There are 11 residues in the CDR3. The CDR3 loop reads CASSFGQEAYF. As DNA, the CDR3 is TGTGCCAGCAGTTTCGGGCAGGAGGCGTACTTC.

Worth noting for this clone: Other DNA sequences in this sample translate to the same CDR3. The V call is TRBV29-1, the J call TRBJ1-2; possibly TRBD1 for D (5 bases). V was shortened by 5 bases and J by 2 bases, with 9 bases between the two germline ends. In germline, CDR1 is SQVTM, CDR2 ANQGSEA. The CDR3 contains 12 residues. The CDR3 coding sequence is TGCAGCGTTTCGGGGCAGAACTATGGCTACACCTTC. It codes for CSVSGQNYGYTF.

V and J are TRBV15 and TRBJ2-2; perhaps TRBD1 as D (6 bases). This CDR3 comprises 13 residues. The ends were cut back, 8 bases at V and 2 bases at J, with 9 bases in the middle. The germline CDR1 and CDR2 sequences are LNHNV and YYDKDF (reference sequence). Here the CDR3 DNA reads TGTGCCACCGGACAGATTAACACCGGGGAGCTGTTTTTT. Protein product: CATGQINTGELFF. The full variable domain, with the rest looked up from reference TRBV15 and TRBJ2-2, is DAMVIQNPRYQVTQFGKPVTLSCSQTLNHNVMYWYQQKSSQAPKLLFHYYDKDFNNEADTPDNFQSRRPNTSFCFLDIRSPGLGDTAMYLCATGQINTGELFFGEGSRLTVL.

About this clone: One junction end does not reproduce the germline sequence, and a read error may be involved. The chain joins TRBV6-4 to TRBJ2-4; 7 bases map to TRBD2. The CDR3 sequence is 10 residues long. Germline CDR1 is MRHNA and CDR2 is SNTAGT. The CDR3 sequence is CASSVSGFSF. The CDR3 bases are TGTGCCAGCAGTGTTAGCGGGTTCTCCTTC.

Points on this clone: The sample holds other DNA sequences that translate to the same CDR3. The chain recombines TRBV11-3 with TRBJ1-1, with 8 bases that match TRBD1. The CDR3 loop spans 13 amino acids. The germline CDR1 and CDR2 sequences are SGHNT and YENEEA. The ends lost 2 bases at V and 4 bases at J; junction bases unmatched: 0. The CDR3 sequence: CASSLTGGTEAFF. The CDR3 DNA reads as TGTGCCAGCAGCTTAACAGGGGGCACTGAAGCTTTCTTT.

The V call is TRBV27, the J call TRBJ1-4, with unresolved D. The germline V and J ends were trimmed by 6 bases and 8 bases, with 16 bases remaining between them. CDR3 length equals 14 residues. Germline V gene lookup returns CDR1 MNHEY and CDR2 SMNVEV (reference sequence). The CDR3 spells CASRIGPNGEKLFF. The CDR3 region has the DNA TGTGCCAGCAGGATAGGGCCCAACGGGGAAAAACTGTTTTTT.

CDR3 amino acids: CASTGVVDEQYF. The CDR3, as DNA: TGTGCCTCTACGGGGGTCGTCGACGAGCAGTACTTC. The chain couples TRBV7-9 to TRBJ2-7; maybe TRBD2 (6 bases). The CDR3 runs 12 residues. With 11 bases removed from V and 5 bases from J, the gap between germline ends came to 16 bases. Germline CDR1 SEHNR, CDR2 FQNEAQ (reference sequence).

This chain joins TRBV6-1 and TRBJ2-3; 7 bases line up with TRBD1. This CDR3 is built from 14 residues. V trimming: 4 bases; J trimming: 4 bases; junction bases outside the gene matches: 5. The V gene's germline CDR1 is MNHNS and CDR2 SASEGT. The DNA of the CDR3 is TGTGCCAGCAGTGTAAAGCAGGGGGCAGATACGCAGTATTTT. This encodes CASSVKQGADTQYF.

The sample holds one count of this clone. The V gene is TRBV4-3, the J gene TRBJ2-1; 8 bases agree with TRBD2. V trimming: 0 bases; J trimming: 5 bases; junction bases outside the gene matches: 9. Germline CDR1 is LGHNA and CDR2 is YSLEER. The CDR3 loop spans 17 amino acids. CDR3 residues: CASSQDGEAGEDNEQFF. The CDR3 DNA is TGCGCCAGCAGCCAAGATGGGGAAGCGGGGGAAGACAATGAGCAGTTCTTC.

As to this clone: Other nucleotide sequences from this sample produce the same CDR3. V is TRBV2 and J is TRBJ2-7; 10 bases are shared with TRBD2. The V gene end was trimmed by 9 bases and the J gene end by 1 base; junction bases not matched to a gene: 6. This CDR3 is built from 14 residues. Per the germline V gene, CDR1 is SNHLY and CDR2 is FYNNEI. The CDR3 DNA reads as TGTGCCAGTTCCCTAGCGGGGGATTCCTACGAGCAGTACTTC. Protein: CASSLAGDSYEQYF.